The 22 T cell receptor beta chains presented below share a single source sample, sequenced in a study of T cell changes during pregnancy in multiple sclerosis. Sequenced by immunoSEQ multiplex PCR; TCRdb stores in-frame clones only, minus some. The table lists around 21,000 clones, approximately 91% of them singletons, with approximately 19% in the top ten. The sequencing here drew on CD8+ T cells from peripheral blood mononuclear cells, taken after pregnancy. These receptors originate from a female donor in good health, enrolled as a control in a pregnancy study.

The V call is TRBV6-5, the J call TRBJ1-1; 8 nucleotides match TRBD1. Germline loops: CDR1 MNHEY, CDR2 SVGAGI. V shed 5 bases, J shed 3 bases, and the junction held 5 bases outside the gene matches. This CDR3 has 14 amino acids. The CDR3 region has the DNA TGTGCCAGCAGTAAACAGGGGGAGTACACTGAAGCTTTCTTT. Translated: CASSKQGEYTEAFF.

The chain links TRBV29-1 to TRBJ2-1; D gene uncertain. This CDR3 has 16 residues. The V end was cut by 6 bases, the J end by 2 bases, with 20 bases between. The germline V gene encodes CDR1 SQVTM and CDR2 ANQGSEA. The CDR3 nucleotides read TGCAGCGTCCCTTTGGAGCGCTCAGTTCCCTACAATGAGCAGTTCTTC. Protein: CSVPLERSVPYNEQFF.

The chain joins TRBV7-9 to TRBJ2-6; D unclear. The CDR3 runs 16 residues. The germline V gene has CDR1 SEHNR and CDR2 FQNEAQ (reference sequence). V was trimmed by 1 base and J by 1 base, leaving 8 bases between them. CDR3 region: CASSLDWRSGANVLTF. CDR3 bases: TGTGCCAGCAGCTTAGATTGGAGATCTGGGGCCAACGTCCTGACTTTC.

This rearrangement joins TRBV29-1 to TRBJ2-6; D possibly corresponds to TRBD1 (6 bases). In germline, CDR1 is SQVTM, CDR2 ANQGSEA. This CDR3 spans 16 amino acids. The V end lost 7 bases, the J end lost 4 bases, and 20 bases lay between the germline ends. The CDR3 region has the DNA TGCAGCGCGGACGCCAGGGGACCCTTCGGGGCCAACGTCCTGACTTTC. Amino acid sequence: CSADARGPFGANVLTF.

This clone was seen a single time. The J gene is TRBJ1-5, the V gene TRBV4-2; 9 positions match TRBD1. Per germline, CDR1 LGHNA and CDR2 YNFKEQ. This CDR3 is 16 amino acids long. The junction had 6 bases not matched to a gene; V was cut back by 0 bases and J by 6 bases. The CDR3 reads CASSQDYRGLGQPQHF. DNA of the CDR3: TGTGCCAGCAGCCAAGATTACAGGGGGCTGGGTCAGCCCCAGCATTTT.

The chain joins TRBV5-1 to TRBJ2-3, with 12 bases identical to TRBD2. The CDR3 loop spans 17 amino acids. Unmatched junction bases numbered 2, after V lost 0 bases and J lost 0 bases. Germline assignment: CDR1 SGHRS and CDR2 YFSETQ. The CDR3 nucleotides read TGCGCCAGCAGCTTGGGGGGGACTAGCGGGAGCACAGATACGCAGTATTTT. It encodes CASSLGGTSGSTDTQYF.

This chain uses TRBV6-5 with TRBJ2-3; TRBD1 might be the D (6 bases). Per the germline V gene, CDR1 is MNHEY and CDR2 is SVGAGI. This CDR3 is 13 amino acids long. The V end lost 5 bases, the J end lost 2 bases, and 8 bases lay between the germline ends. The CDR3 sequence is CASSGQFTDTQYF. The CDR3 bases are TGTGCCAGCAGTGGACAGTTCACAGATACGCAGTATTTT.

This rearrangement joins TRBV29-1 to TRBJ1-3; the match to TRBD1 covers 10 bases. After removal of 3 bases from V and 3 bases from J, the junction contained 8 bases not matched to a gene. The CDR3 runs 16 residues. The germline V gene has CDR1 SQVTM and CDR2 ANQGSEA. CDR3 region: CSVDDSGTGVGNTIYF. The CDR3 DNA reads as TGCAGCGTTGACGACTCCGGGACAGGGGTTGGAAACACCATATATTTT.

The genes are TRBV2 and TRBJ2-7, with D perhaps TRBD1 (6 bases). Deletions cut 8 bases from V and 3 bases from J, with 17 bases between. Looked up from germline, CDR1 is SNHLY and CDR2 is FYNNEI. The CDR3 sequence is 14 residues long. CDR3 DNA: TGTGCCAGCGGACCCGGGACATCCGACTACGAGCAGTACTTC. It yields the protein CASGPGTSDYEQYF. Filled out from reference TRBV2 and TRBJ2-7, the complete variable domain reads EPEVTQTPSHQVTQMGQEVILRCVPISNHLYFYWYRQILGQKVEFLVSFYNNEISEKSEIFDDQFSVERPDGSNFTLKIRSTKLEDSAMYFCASGPGTSDYEQYFGPGTRLTVT.

This chain uses TRBV7-9 with TRBJ1-1; TRBD1 matches at 8 bases. The CDR3 is made up of 14 amino acids. The V gene's germline CDR1 is SEHNR and CDR2 FQNEAQ (reference sequence). With 1 base clipped from V and 4 bases from J, the junction kept 2 bases outside the gene matches. CDR3 bases: TGTGCCAGCAGCTTAGTACAGGGGGTCACTGAAGCTTTCTTT. Amino acids: CASSLVQGVTEAFF.

V gene TRBV2 combines with J gene TRBJ2-3; 10 bases agree with TRBD2. The ends lost 6 bases at V and 6 bases at J; junction bases unmatched: 9. The CDR3 covers 15 residues. From germline, CDR1 is SNHLY and CDR2 FYNNEI. CDR3 amino acids: CASSSLAGEPDTQYF. DNA of the CDR3: TGTGCCAGCAGCTCTCTAGCGGGAGAGCCGGATACGCAGTATTTT. Combining the CDR3 with reference TRBV2 and TRBJ2-3 gives the whole variable domain EPEVTQTPSHQVTQMGQEVILRCVPISNHLYFYWYRQILGQKVEFLVSFYNNEISEKSEIFDDQFSVERPDGSNFTLKIRSTKLEDSAMYFCASSSLAGEPDTQYFGPGTRLTVL.

The gene calls are TRBV5-6 and TRBJ2-7; D unresolved. V was trimmed by 5 bases and J by 3 bases, leaving 6 bases between them. Germline V gene lookup returns CDR1 SGHDT and CDR2 YYEEEE. The CDR3 covers 11 residues. CDR3 bases: TGTGCCAGCAGTTCGGGCTACGAGCAGTACTTC. It codes for CASSSGYEQYF.

This chain uses TRBV10-2 with TRBJ2-7, with D unresolved. The length of the CDR3 is 15 residues. Trimming left V 3 bases short and J 0 bases short, with 12 bases between. Germline loops: CDR1 WSHSY, CDR2 SAAADI. Here the CDR3 reads CASSDITAVSYEQYF. The CDR3 nucleotides read TGCGCCAGCAGTGATATAACAGCTGTCTCCTACGAGCAGTACTTC.

For the CDR3, the DNA is TGTGCCACTACGGGAGGACAGGGGGTTTATGAGACCCAGTACTTC. Protein: CATTGGQGVYETQYF. The chain joins TRBV15 to TRBJ2-5; TRBD1 agrees at 10 bases. Germline V gene sequence: CDR1 LNHNV, CDR2 YYDKDF (reference sequence). Trimming cost V 9 bases and J 5 bases; bases outside gene matches: 12. The CDR3 is 15 residues long.

This clone was recorded only once. This sequence joins TRBV19 and TRBJ2-3; D may be TRBD1 (5 bases). Trimming removed 3 bases at V and 4 bases at J, with 8 bases between. From germline, CDR1 is LNHDA and CDR2 SQIVND (reference sequence). This CDR3 has 13 residues. CDR3 in DNA: TGTGCCAGTAGTATCTGGGGCGCAGATACGCAGTATTTT. Its translation: CASSIWGADTQYF.

The rearrangement uses TRBV4-1 and TRBJ2-5; 8 bases agree with TRBD1. The V segment lost 0 bases and the J segment 5 bases; nucleotides outside the gene matches: 5. The CDR3 length is 15 residues. Germline CDR1 is MGHRA and CDR2 is YSYEKL. The CDR3 nucleotides are TGCGCCAGCAGCCAAGATCAGGGGGCGGGGGAGACCCAGTACTTC. This gives the protein CASSQDQGAGETQYF.

The gene calls are TRBV6-6 and TRBJ1-4, with D unresolved. The CDR3 is 12 amino acids. Germline V gives CDR1 MNHNY, CDR2 SVGAGI (reference sequence). CDR3 residues: CAADGGNEKLFF. Written as DNA, the CDR3 is TGTGCGGCCGACGGAGGTAATGAAAAACTGTTTTTT.

This chain joins TRBV27 and TRBJ2-7; D not certain. CDR3 length: 14 amino acids. CDR1 is MNHEY and CDR2 is SMNVEV in the germline V gene (reference sequence). The germline V and J ends were trimmed by 4 bases and 0 bases, with 10 bases remaining between them. The CDR3 DNA follows: TGTGCCAGCAGTTCCCTGCCCGGCTCCTACGAGCAGTACTTC. Its protein product is CASSSLPGSYEQYF.

This chain connects TRBV23-1 to TRBJ2-7; 8 nucleotides agree with TRBD1. TRBV23-1 is an ORF for which the function is uncertain. CDR3 length equals 18 residues. J lost 5 bases, V lost 0 bases, and 15 bases had no gene match. The CDR3: CASSQSGTGPSDGNEQYF. The CDR3 DNA reads TGCGCCAGCAGTCAATCAGGGACAGGCCCCTCGGATGGGAACGAGCAGTACTTC.

This clone was picked up a small number of times. The chain has TRBV6-1 and TRBJ1-1; 8 positions agree with TRBD1. Trimming at V came to 1 base and at J to 8 bases, leaving 6 bases not matched to a gene. CDR1 and CDR2 from the germline V gene are MNHNS and SASEGT. The CDR3 is 14 residues long. The CDR3 loop reads CASSEGSRGLEAFF. CDR3 DNA sequence: TGTGCCAGCAGTGAAGGATCCAGGGGGCTGGAAGCTTTCTTT.

This clone was observed a single time. The V gene is TRBV11-2, the J gene TRBJ2-3; TRBD2 aligns across 10 bases. V gave up 4 bases and J gave up 2 bases; unmatched junction bases: 6. CDR1 is SGHAT, CDR2 FQNNGV, per germline. The CDR3 is 16 residues long. Here the CDR3 DNA reads TGTGCCAGCAGCTATGCTACTAGCGGGGCCACAGATACGCAGTATTTT. It is translated as CASSYATSGATDTQYF.

In its sample, this clone was seen a few times. The V gene is TRBV7-2, the J gene TRBJ2-7; no definite D call. Germline lookup yields CDR1 SGHTA and CDR2 FQGNSA. The CDR3 is made up of 13 amino acids. Trimming removed 5 bases from V and 7 bases from J, with 15 bases in between. The chain's CDR3 is CASSPPSVIEQYF. CDR3 nucleotides: TGTGCCAGCAGCCCCCCCTCGGTGATTGAGCAGTACTTC.